The present entry profiles one T cell receptor beta chain with its context. Germline CDR1 PRHDT, CDR2 FYEKMQ (reference sequence). The CDR3 sequence is 14 residues long. V gave up 3 bases and J gave up 6 bases, with 11 bases separating them. Sequencing used immunoSEQ multiplex PCR; TCRdb keeps in-frame clones, though not all of them. The table lists over 95,000 clones, around 89% of them singletons. The sample comes from a study of blood T cell repertoires in COVID-19. Sequenced input: peripheral blood. The chain carries TRBV13 and TRBJ1-4; D might be TRBD1 (6 bases). The sequence was collected from a human donor with acute or convalescent COVID-19. The donor label of this sample is uncertain. DNA of the CDR3: TGTGCCAGCAGCTTGACAGGTCCTTATGAAAAACTGTTTTTT. Protein: CASSLTGPYEKLFF.